The clone carrying this TCR beta chain was counted ten times or more. Its antigen is still unknown. This sample was taken from a study of blood T cells in healthy people across ages. Alongside a J-beta primer mix, a sample-barcoded 5' primer served in a second PCR lasting roughly 7 to 12 cycles. TCRdb re-derived calls from the 5' RACE reads in MiXCR, one entry per CDR3 protein. The table includes roughly 680,000 distinct CDR3 sequences, around 21% detected once. General study results and limits: It was the long-lived donors that had more naive CD4+ cells and higher diversity than aged donors. Unsorted PBMC material precluded a definitive naive versus antigen-experienced comparison.

The CDR3 runs 13 residues. Germline trimming cut 3 bases from V and 3 bases from J; bases unmatched to any gene: 2. Germline-derived CDR1 and CDR2 are SGDLS and YYNGEE. V and J are TRBV9 and TRBJ2-5; 7 nucleotides agree with TRBD1. The sequence was collected from a man aged 70-80 years in good health. The sample consisted of blood. The CDR3 DNA sequence: TGTGCCAGCAGCGGGGACAGTAAAGAGACCCAGTACTTC. Protein sequence: CASSGDSKETQYF.